Shown below are 32 T cell receptor beta chains from a single sample sequenced in a study of T cells after yellow fever vaccination. TCRdb reanalysed the 5' RACE reads using MiXCR and keeps one entry per CDR3 protein. This table holds hundreds of thousands of distinct CDR3 sequences, around a sixth found once. This sample comprised PBMCs, obtained before the yellow fever booster vaccination. The receptors derive from a man between 18 and 35 years old who received the YFV17D yellow fever vaccine.

The chain joins TRBV5-5 to TRBJ2-7; 8 nucleotides align to TRBD1. This CDR3 is 16 amino acids long. Germline V lookup: CDR1 SGHKS, CDR2 YYEKEE (reference sequence). The trim removed 1 base at V and 1 base at J, leaving 7 bases unmatched. In nucleotides, the CDR3 is TGTGCCAGCAGCTTGAGTCCCGGGACAGGTTCCTACGAGCAGTACGTC. Protein sequence: CASSLSPGTGSYEQYV.

The chain links TRBV20-1 to TRBJ2-7; D is uncertain. This CDR3 has 12 amino acids. V gave up 5 bases and J gave up 0 bases, with 8 bases separating them. CDR1 and CDR2 from the germline V gene are DFQATT and SNEGSKA (reference sequence). The CDR3 bases are TGCAGTGCTGGCACGGGCTCCTACGAGCAGTACGTC. This gives the protein CSAGTGSYEQYV.

V is TRBV29-1 and J is TRBJ1-4; D remains unclear. CDR3 size: 15 residues. V dropped 7 bases and J dropped 8 bases, with 23 bases sitting between them. Germline loops: CDR1 SQVTM, CDR2 ANQGSEA. CDR3 loop: CSAGDDLNLGEKLFF. The CDR3 DNA is TGCAGCGCCGGCGACGATCTCAATCTTGGGGAAAAACTGTTTTTT.

This clonotype was seen only a few times. The CDR3 region has the DNA TGCGCCAGCAGCCAAGATAAAGGGCTCCAAGAGACCCAGTACTTC. Translated, it gives CASSQDKGLQETQYF. The rearrangement links TRBV4-1 to TRBJ2-5; no clear D gene. Germline V gives CDR1 MGHRA, CDR2 YSYEKL. V was cut by 0 bases and J by 1 base, with 9 bases left in between. The CDR3 is 15 amino acids.

This clonotype has just a few counts. The chain is built from TRBV20-1 and TRBJ1-5; D unresolved. V was clipped by 3 bases and J by 4 bases, with 10 bases between them. The CDR3 has 13 amino acids. CDR1 is DFQATT and CDR2 is SNEGSKA in the germline V gene (reference sequence). The CDR3 protein is CSASNGRNQPQHF. In nucleotides, the CDR3 is TGCAGTGCTAGCAACGGAAGGAATCAGCCCCAGCATTTT.

This clonotype appeared a few times. V gene TRBV28 combines with J gene TRBJ2-6, with D maybe TRBD1 (6 bases). This CDR3 comprises 17 residues. V was pared by 4 bases and J by 0 bases, with 13 bases between. Germline V gives CDR1 MDHEN, CDR2 SYDVKM. The CDR3 DNA is TGTGCCAGCAGTTCCCCCCAGACAGGCTCTGGGGCCAACGTCCTGACTTTC. It specifies CASSSPQTGSGANVLTF. The variable domain in full, with the rest retrieved from reference TRBV28 and TRBJ2-6, is DVKVTQSSRYLVKRTGEKVFLECVQDMDHENMFWYRQDPGLGLRLIYFSYDVKMKEKGDIPEGYSVSREKKERFSLILESASTNQTSMYLCASSSPQTGSGANVLTFGAGSRLTVL.

This clonotype appeared many times. The J gene is TRBJ2-3, the V gene TRBV5-1; D remains ambiguous. Deletions cut 5 bases from V and 6 bases from J, with 10 bases between. The V gene's germline CDR1 is SGHRS and CDR2 YFSETQ. The CDR3 extends over 12 amino acids. The CDR3 region has the DNA TGCGCCAGCAGGGCTGATGCGGATACGCAGTATTTT. Translation: CASRADADTQYF.

The chain recombines TRBV27 with TRBJ1-2; D is possibly TRBD1 (5 bases). V was cut by 2 bases and J by 5 bases, with 15 bases left in between. Germline V CDR1 and CDR2: MNHEY, SMNVEV (reference sequence). CDR3 size: 15 residues. The CDR3 spells CASSLGGADAYGYTF. For the CDR3, the DNA is TGTGCCAGCAGTTTAGGAGGGGCCGATGCTTATGGCTACACCTTC.

CDR3 sequence: CASSQERYKEAFF. The CDR3 region has the DNA TGCGCCAGCAGCCAAGAACGGTATAAGGAAGCTTTCTTT. The chain couples TRBV4-1 to TRBJ1-1; no definite D call. Germline V CDR1 and CDR2: MGHRA, YSYEKL. Trimming stripped 0 bases from V and 8 bases from J, with 10 bases between. The CDR3 has 13 residues.

The chain joins TRBV5-1 to TRBJ2-1; TRBD1 matches 9 bases. J was trimmed by 2 bases and V by 4 bases; bases with no gene match: 7. This CDR3 comprises 16 residues. CDR1 is SGHRS, CDR2 YFSETQ, per germline. CDR3 in amino acids: CASSTPGQGAYNEQFF. In DNA form, the CDR3 reads TGCGCCAGCAGCACCCCGGGACAGGGTGCCTACAATGAGCAGTTCTTC.

The sample holds a few counts of this clonotype. The rearrangement links TRBV6-1 to TRBJ1-5; D is possibly TRBD1 (5 bases). The CDR3 has 16 amino acids. V was clipped by 8 bases and J by 4 bases, with 21 bases between them. CDR1 MNHNS and CDR2 SASEGT come from the germline V gene. The DNA of the CDR3 is TGTGCCAGCCTGCAGGGAATCCCCTTCCCTAATCAGCCCCAGCATTTT. As protein: CASLQGIPFPNQPQHF.

This chain uses TRBV9 with TRBJ2-3; D is uncertain. Germline CDR1 and CDR2: SGDLS and YYNGEE. The CDR3 covers 18 residues. Trimming pared 1 base from V and 5 bases from J, leaving 23 bases between. The CDR3 protein is CASSVRVGPVSAGDTQYF. CDR3 sequence (DNA): TGTGCCAGCAGCGTAAGGGTAGGGCCGGTCAGTGCCGGAGATACGCAGTATTTT.

This clonotype was counted between two and nine times. This chain links TRBV7-8 with TRBJ2-6; TRBD1 agrees at 7 bases. The CDR3 extends over 15 amino acids. The V and J ends lost 3 bases and 2 bases, in that order; junction bases with no gene match: 1. The V gene's germline CDR1 is SGHVS and CDR2 FQNEAQ. This chain's CDR3 is CASSFQGAGANVLTF. CDR3 coding DNA: TGTGCCAGCAGCTTTCAGGGGGCTGGGGCCAACGTCCTGACTTTC.

This clonotype was recorded a few times. The CDR3 protein is CASSPGDQPIPYEQYV. The CDR3 DNA follows: TGTGCCAGCAGCCCGGGGGACCAGCCGATCCCCTACGAGCAGTACGTC. The chain couples TRBV7-9 to TRBJ2-7; tentative D call: TRBD2 (6 bases). Trimming pared 5 bases from V and 2 bases from J, leaving 19 bases between. Germline CDR1 reads SEHNR; CDR2 reads FQNEAQ (reference sequence). This CDR3 region has 16 residues.

V usage is TRBV20-1 and J usage is TRBJ1-2; 7 bases agree with TRBD1. This CDR3 spans 15 amino acids. CDR1 is DFQATT and CDR2 is SNEGSKA in the germline V gene (reference sequence). V trimming: 0 bases; J trimming: 2 bases; junction bases outside the gene matches: 6. Written as DNA, the CDR3 is TGCAGTGCTAGAGATTCGCGGACAGGCAACTATGGCTACACCTTC. It codes for CSARDSRTGNYGYTF.

The rearrangement links TRBV12-3 or TRBV12-4 to TRBJ2-5; D gene unclear. The CDR3 runs 14 residues. Trimming left V 3 bases short and J 7 bases short, with 15 bases between. The CDR3 sequence: CASSLGYGPGTQYF. The CDR3 nucleotides are TGTGCCAGCAGTTTGGGCTACGGGCCTGGGACCCAGTACTTC.

This chain uses TRBV4-2 with TRBJ2-7, with D uncertain. Germline-derived CDR1 and CDR2 are LGHNA and YNFKEQ. With 2 bases removed from V and 5 bases from J, the gap between germline ends came to 16 bases. There are 15 residues in the CDR3. The CDR3 sequence is CASSQPEVQSHEQYF. DNA for the CDR3: TGTGCCAGCAGCCAACCGGAAGTCCAGTCCCACGAGCAGTACTTC.

This clonotype turned up a few times. This sequence joins TRBV19 and TRBJ2-4; 7 bases fit TRBD1. CDR1 and CDR2 from the germline V gene are LNHDA and SQIVND (reference sequence). J gave up 0 bases and V 5 bases, and 13 bases lay outside the gene matches. The CDR3 is 18 amino acids. Here the CDR3 reads CASSSFLRDSLAKNIQYF. The CDR3 DNA reads TGTGCCAGTAGTTCATTCCTCCGGGACAGTCTAGCCAAAAACATTCAGTACTTC.

This clonotype was seen only a few times. The genes are TRBV4-1 and TRBJ1-1; TRBD1 is a possible D gene (5 bases). The CDR3 sequence is 16 residues long. V lost 4 bases and J 4 bases, leaving 19 bases between the germline ends. Germline V gene data show CDR1 as MGHRA and CDR2 as YSYEKL. The CDR3 sequence is CASSPTVWGEGTEAFF. CDR3 bases: TGCGCCAGCAGCCCCACCGTATGGGGCGAGGGCACTGAAGCTTTCTTT.

This clonotype was detected once. V is TRBV6-5 and J is TRBJ2-1, with TRBD2 matching 9 bases. Germline V lookup: CDR1 MNHEY, CDR2 SVGAGI. This CDR3 is 15 amino acids long. J gave up 3 bases and V 5 bases, and 5 bases lay outside the gene matches. The chain's CDR3 is CASSTSSGNYNEQFF. The CDR3 region has the DNA TGTGCCAGCAGTACCTCTAGCGGGAACTACAATGAGCAGTTCTTC.

This clonotype came up a few times. The V gene is TRBV20-1, the J gene TRBJ2-3, with 7 bases fitting TRBD2. The germline V gene has CDR1 DFQATT and CDR2 SNEGSKA (reference sequence). The CDR3 spans 15 residues. The ends lost 3 bases at V and 9 bases at J; junction bases unmatched: 15. The CDR3, as DNA: TGCAGTGCTAGCCCTCCTTGGGGAGGGCAAGGCACGCAGTATTTT. It yields the protein CSASPPWGGQGTQYF.

This chain uses TRBV29-1 with TRBJ2-3; 7 positions match TRBD2. This CDR3 has 15 amino acids. In germline, CDR1 is SQVTM, CDR2 ANQGSEA. V lost 0 bases and J lost 0; bases outside the gene matches: 3. The CDR3 nucleotides read TGCAGCGTTGAAGAGGGGCGGGGGAGCACAGATACGCAGTATTTT. Translating gives CSVEEGRGSTDTQYF.

This clonotype was seen more than once but under ten times. The rearrangement links TRBV5-5 to TRBJ1-1; D unclear. Looked up from germline, CDR1 is SGHKS and CDR2 is YYEKEE (reference sequence). Trimming cost V 4 bases and J 4 bases, with 20 bases left between them. The CDR3 has 16 residues. For the CDR3, the DNA is TGTGCCAGCAGCGATGCGGAGAGTTCCTGGAGCACTGAAGCTTTCTTT. Its translation: CASSDAESSWSTEAFF.

Only a few counts were recorded for this clonotype. V is TRBV5-1 and J is TRBJ2-7; D is perhaps TRBD2 (6 bases). V shed 4 bases and J shed 4 bases, with 21 bases lying between them. From germline, CDR1 is SGHRS and CDR2 YFSETQ. The CDR3 has 16 residues. The CDR3 coding sequence is TGCGCCAGCAGCCCGGACGGGGGAACCCCTCCTTACGAGCAGTACTTC. Its protein product is CASSPDGGTPPYEQYF.

The CDR3 loop is CASYLGPEDTYNEQFF. DNA for the CDR3: TGTGCCAGCTACCTTGGGCCGGAGGATACCTACAATGAGCAGTTCTTC. This chain joins TRBV6-1 and TRBJ2-1; maybe TRBD2 (5 bases). CDR1 and CDR2 from the germline V gene are MNHNS and SASEGT. The V end lost 8 bases, the J end lost 2 bases, and 19 bases lay between the germline ends. The CDR3 sequence is 16 residues long.

This clonotype was observed a handful of times. The CDR3 nucleotides are TGTGCCAGCAGCACTTCAGGGAACTATGGCTACACCTTC. Protein: CASSTSGNYGYTF. The rearrangement joins TRBV12-3 or TRBV12-4 to TRBJ1-2; tentative D call: TRBD1 (5 bases). The CDR3 spans 13 residues. V lost 6 bases, J lost 2 bases, and 10 bases lay in between.

This clonotype has a handful of counts. The gene calls are TRBV6-2 or TRBV6-3 and TRBJ1-2; no clear D. V lost 7 bases and J 5 bases, leaving 11 bases between the germline ends. The germline V gene has CDR1 MNHEY and CDR2 SVGEGT. The CDR3 is made up of 12 amino acids. CDR3 in amino acids: CASNREGYGYTF. Written as DNA, the CDR3 is TGTGCCAGCAACAGAGAGGGATATGGCTACACCTTC.

This clonotype appeared a few times. The chain combines TRBV6-5 with TRBJ2-7; perhaps TRBD1 as D (6 bases). The ends were cut back, 2 bases at V and 0 bases at J, with 11 bases in the middle. This CDR3 comprises 15 residues. CDR1 is MNHEY and CDR2 is SVGAGI in the germline V gene. The CDR3 here is CASSYRTGISYEQYF. CDR3 coding DNA: TGTGCCAGCAGTTACCGTACAGGGATCTCCTACGAGCAGTACTTC.

This clonotype was counted only a few times. The chain recombines TRBV5-1 with TRBJ2-7, with 9 bases aligning to TRBD1. The germline V gene has CDR1 SGHRS and CDR2 YFSETQ. The CDR3 consists of 14 residues. V lost 2 bases, J lost 5 bases, and 5 bases stayed unmatched. The CDR3 DNA reads as TGCGCCAGCAGCTTTGGATGGACAGGGGACGAGCAGTACTTC. Translation gives CASSFGWTGDEQYF.

This clonotype came up a few times. The V gene is TRBV20-1, the J gene TRBJ2-5, with D tentatively TRBD1 or TRBD2 (5 bases each). The V and J ends lost 1 base and 5 bases respectively, with 17 bases between them. CDR1 and CDR2 from the germline V gene are DFQATT and SNEGSKA (reference sequence). The CDR3 length is 15 residues. CDR3 nucleotide sequence: TGCAGTGCTAGAGGGGTAGCCGGGGCCCGGGAGACCCAGTACTTC. It is translated as CSARGVAGARETQYF.

This clonotype was seen a few times. The chain has TRBV4-3 and TRBJ1-6, with D perhaps TRBD1 (5 bases). The CDR3 extends over 15 amino acids. V lost 0 bases and J lost 8, with 11 bases in between. Germline lookup yields CDR1 LGHNA and CDR2 YSLEER. This CDR3 is CASSQDQGPDSPLHF. Here the CDR3 DNA reads TGCGCCAGCAGCCAAGATCAGGGCCCTGATTCACCCCTCCACTTT.

This clonotype was seen a few times. This rearrangement joins TRBV12-3 or TRBV12-4 to TRBJ2-1; 7 bases align to TRBD1. This CDR3 comprises 15 residues. V lost 6 bases and J lost 0; bases outside the gene matches: 5. CDR3: CASRRGLSSYNEQFF. CDR3 coding DNA: TGTGCCAGCAGAAGGGGGCTTAGCTCCTACAATGAGCAGTTCTTC.